Below, 4 T cell receptor beta chains from the same sample are listed, as sequenced in a study of vaccination and CD4 T cells after COVID-19. At the Johns Hopkins FTIC core, DNA taken from cultured CD4+ T cells was sequenced by way of the Oncomine TCR Beta short-read assay. Each CDR3 protein gets one entry after TCRdb re-called the PCR reads with MiXCR. The sample has about 13,000 distinct CDR3 sequences, around 45% seen once. Which antigens these TCRs recognize remains unknown. Documented treatment: approximately 10-day PBMC culture with coronavirus spike peptide pools or control peptides (ViraFEST assay). Sequenced sample: CD4+ T cells from blood, cultured in vitro. Source of these receptors: a human donor who had recovered from COVID-19.

In this sample, this clonotype turned up a few times. The DNA for the CDR3 is TGTGCCAGCAGCGTGCTACAGGGGGCGGGTGGCTACACCTTC. It yields the protein CASSVLQGAGGYTF. J is TRBJ1-2 and V is TRBV9; 9 bases are shared with TRBD1. This CDR3 has 14 residues. Per germline, CDR1 SGDLS and CDR2 YYNGEE. J gave up 7 bases and V 2 bases, and 6 bases lay outside the gene matches.

This clonotype has a single count. The chain joins TRBV11-3 to TRBJ1-2, with D hard to call. The V end lost 5 bases, the J end lost 7 bases, and 14 bases lay between the germline ends. Germline V gives CDR1 SGHNT, CDR2 YENEEA. There are 13 residues in the CDR3. Here the CDR3 reads CASSPGAVAGYTF. CDR3 nucleotide sequence: TGTGCCAGCAGCCCAGGAGCGGTTGCTGGCTACACCTTC.

V usage is TRBV11-3 and J usage is TRBJ1-4, with D hard to call. The V end lost 5 bases, the J end lost 3 bases, and 10 bases lay between the germline ends. This CDR3 is built from 14 residues. Looked up from germline, CDR1 is SGHNT and CDR2 is YENEEA. The chain's CDR3 is CASSLQAANEKLFF. CDR3 in DNA: TGTGCCAGCAGCCTTCAAGCGGCTAATGAAAAACTGTTTTTT.

This clonotype has only a few counts. The chain employs TRBV12-3 or TRBV12-4 and TRBJ1-5; D is possibly TRBD1 (5 bases). V lost 2 bases and J lost 7, with 15 bases in between. This CDR3 comprises 15 residues. The CDR3 protein is CASSLYSGRGQPQHF. The CDR3 DNA reads TGTGCCAGCAGTTTATACTCAGGGAGGGGACAGCCCCAGCATTTT.